This TCR beta chain is drawn from a study of blood T cell repertoires in COVID-19. Data came from immunoSEQ multiplex PCR; TCRdb stores just in-frame clones and leaves some out. The data hold roughly 340,000 clones, with about 90% observed a single time. The germline V gene encodes CDR1 MNHEY and CDR2 SVGEGT. The CDR3 extends over 15 amino acids. V was clipped by 4 bases and J by 5 bases, with 15 bases between them. The V call is TRBV6-2 or TRBV6-3, the J call TRBJ1-5; possible D gene TRBD1, 6 bases. This clonotype originated in a woman in her fifties or sixties with COVID-19, enrolled during active disease. Sequenced material: peripheral blood. The CDR3 here is CASSLSDRTYQPQHF. The DNA for the CDR3 is TGTGCCAGCAGTTTAAGCGACAGGACTTATCAGCCCCAGCATTTT.